These 14 T cell receptor beta chains share one sample of origin, sequenced in a study of blood T cell repertoires in COVID-19. The repertoire was sequenced with immunoSEQ multiplex PCR; TCRdb's copy has only in-frame clones and lacks some. The profile covers about 240,000 clones, with about four fifths appearing a single time and about 9.5% taken by the ten largest. Sequences were obtained from peripheral blood. The source of these receptors is an elderly woman with acute or convalescent COVID-19.

The chain combines TRBV3-1 (or the pseudogene TRBV3-2) with TRBJ1-5; D possibly corresponds to TRBD1 (5 bases). Trimming shortened V by 1 base and J by 0 bases, and 7 bases separated the two germline ends. CDR1 and CDR2 from the germline V gene are LGHDT and YNNKEL (reference sequence). The CDR3 is made up of 15 amino acids. Here the CDR3 reads CASSQAGDSNQPQHF. For the CDR3, the DNA is TGTGCCAGCAGCCAAGCGGGGGATAGCAATCAGCCCCAGCATTTT.

The rearrangement uses TRBV3-1 (or the pseudogene TRBV3-2) and TRBJ2-1; 10 bases are a match to TRBD2. Germline V gene lookup returns CDR1 LGHDT and CDR2 YNNKEL (reference sequence). There are 15 residues in the CDR3. Trimming removed 2 bases from V and 7 bases from J; junction bases left unmatched: 5. The CDR3 spells CASSQQLAGNNEQFF. The DNA for the CDR3 is TGTGCCAGCAGCCAACAACTAGCGGGGAATAATGAGCAGTTCTTC.

This clone showed up just once. CDR3 DNA sequence: TGTGCCAGCTCACCAAGGCAGGTCCCAAGGACTCCTGGCTCACCCCTCCACTTT. Translated, it gives CASSPRQVPRTPGSPLHF. This chain connects TRBV18 to TRBJ1-6; D ambiguous. This CDR3 comprises 18 residues. The germline V gene encodes CDR1 KGHSH and CDR2 LQKENI. Trimming took 2 bases from V and 10 from J, leaving 24 bases between them.

J is TRBJ2-4 and V is TRBV3-1 (or the pseudogene TRBV3-2), with 7 bases fitting TRBD1. This CDR3 is built from 16 residues. CDR1 is LGHDT and CDR2 is YNNKEL in the germline V gene (reference sequence). J was trimmed by 8 bases and V by 3 bases; bases with no gene match: 13. Written as DNA, the CDR3 is TGTGCCAGCAGCCAGGGTCAGACAGGGTTTATGGACATTCAGTACTTC. This sequence encodes CASSQGQTGFMDIQYF.

This chain uses TRBV7-3 with TRBJ2-5; TRBD1 might be the D (6 bases). V lost 5 bases to trimming and J lost 5 bases, with 12 bases between them. The CDR3 loop spans 13 amino acids. Germline assignment: CDR1 SGHTA and CDR2 FQGTGA. The CDR3 DNA sequence: TGTGCCAGCAGCCCTTCAGGGGAGGAGACCCAGTACTTC. This translates into CASSPSGEETQYF.

The chain carries TRBV2 and TRBJ2-1, with TRBD2 matching 12 bases. Losses at the gene ends were 4 bases for V and 9 bases for J; bases not matched to a gene: 10. Germline V gives CDR1 SNHLY, CDR2 FYNNEI. The CDR3 extends over 16 amino acids. CDR3 sequence: CASSVLAGGLTGEQFF. CDR3 bases: TGTGCCAGCAGTGTACTAGCGGGGGGCTTAACGGGTGAGCAGTTCTTC.

In its sample, this clone was seen once. V and J are TRBV5-6 and TRBJ2-2; the D gene is possibly TRBD1 (6 bases). Per germline, CDR1 SGHDT and CDR2 YYEEEE. The CDR3 is 17 residues long. The V gene lost 4 bases and the J gene lost 4 bases, with 20 bases spanning the gap. DNA for the CDR3: TGTGCCAGCAGCCGGAGACAGGCGCTAAGGGGCACCGGGGAGCTGTTTTTT. Translation: CASSRRQALRGTGELFF.

This clone was recorded once. This chain connects TRBV21-1 to TRBJ1-1; no DNA check was done on the table's D call, TRBD1. TRBV21-1 is a recognized pseudogene. This CDR3 has 16 residues. CDR3 DNA: TGTGCCAGCAGCCAGGGACACCCTAACATGAACACTGAAGCTTTCTTT. It is translated as CASSQGHPNMNTEAFF.

CDR3: CASSKISGAYEQYF. The DNA for the CDR3 is TGTGCCAGCAGCAAGATTAGCGGGGCCTACGAGCAGTACTTC. The J gene is TRBJ2-7, the V gene TRBV21-1; the table's D call, TRBD2, was not checked against the DNA. TRBV21-1 is a recognized pseudogene. This CDR3 has 14 residues.

As for this clone: In the same sample, other DNA sequences code for this CDR3. The chain recombines TRBV28 with TRBJ1-1, with a tentative D call TRBD1 (5 bases). CDR3 length: 14 residues. Between the trimmed V and J ends, which lost 4 bases and 0 bases, there was a span of 9 bases. CDR1 is MDHEN and CDR2 is SYDVKM in the germline V gene. CDR3 sequence (DNA): TGTGCCAGCAGTTCAGCAGGGATGAACACTGAAGCTTTCTTT. Translating it yields CASSSAGMNTEAFF.

This clone was seen a few times. V gene TRBV7-3 combines with J gene TRBJ1-3; 7 bases are a match to TRBD1. With 2 bases clipped from V and 4 bases from J, the junction kept 5 bases outside the gene matches. CDR1 is SGHTA and CDR2 is FQGTGA in the germline V gene. This CDR3 has 15 amino acids. CDR3 region: CASSLEGALGNTIYF. CDR3 in DNA: TGTGCCAGCAGCTTAGAGGGGGCGCTGGGAAACACCATATATTTT. Together with reference TRBV7-3 and TRBJ1-3, the CDR3 gives the full variable domain: GAGVSQTPSNKVTEKGKYVELRCDPISGHTALYWYRQSLGQGPEFLIYFQGTGAADDSGLPNDRFFAVRPEGSVSTLKIQRTERGDSAVYLCASSLEGALGNTIYFGEGSWLTVV.

The chain is built from TRBV11-3 and TRBJ2-1; 12 bases align to TRBD2. The ends lost 3 bases at V and 9 bases at J; junction bases unmatched: 6. Germline assignment: CDR1 SGHNT and CDR2 YENEEA. The CDR3 has 15 amino acids. CDR3 sequence: CASSLLAGGQGEQFF. Here the CDR3 DNA reads TGTGCCAGCAGCTTGCTAGCGGGGGGGCAAGGTGAGCAGTTCTTC.

The rearrangement joins TRBV27 to TRBJ1-1; D is undetermined. Germline assignment: CDR1 MNHEY and CDR2 SMNVEV (reference sequence). Deletions cut 6 bases from V and 4 bases from J, with 18 bases between. CDR3 length: 15 residues. CDR3 nucleotide sequence: TGTGCCAGCAGCACCCAGAGGGAAGGGTCCACTGAAGCTTTCTTT. The encoded protein is CASSTQREGSTEAFF.

V and J are TRBV5-8 and TRBJ2-5, with 8 bases aligning to TRBD1. CDR3 length: 15 residues. CDR1 SGHTS and CDR2 YDEGEE come from the germline V gene. J gave up 3 bases and V 3 bases, and 7 bases lay outside the gene matches. DNA for the CDR3: TGTGCCAGCAGCTCGCGGACAGGGCTTAAAGAGACCCAGTACTTC. Amino acid sequence: CASSSRTGLKETQYF.